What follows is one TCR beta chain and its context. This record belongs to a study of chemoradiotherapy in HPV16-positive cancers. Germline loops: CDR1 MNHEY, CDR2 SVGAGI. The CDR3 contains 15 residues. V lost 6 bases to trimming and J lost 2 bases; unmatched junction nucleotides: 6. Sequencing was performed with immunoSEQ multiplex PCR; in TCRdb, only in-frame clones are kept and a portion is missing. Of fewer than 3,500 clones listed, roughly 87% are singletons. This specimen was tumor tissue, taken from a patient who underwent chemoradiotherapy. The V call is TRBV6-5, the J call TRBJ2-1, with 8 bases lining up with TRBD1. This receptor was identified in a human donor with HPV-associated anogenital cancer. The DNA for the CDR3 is TGTGCCAGCAGATCGACAGGGGAGCCCTACAATGAGCAGTTCTTC. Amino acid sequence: CASRSTGEPYNEQFF.